This TCR beta chain emerged from a study of blood T cell repertoires in COVID-19. How the authors handled the data: Reference gene primer amplification gave estimated nucleated cell counts. TCRdb keeps only in-frame clones here, not all; method: immunoSEQ multiplex PCR. The DNA gave D and trimming, while V, J and clone size come from that table. Here the sample spans 50,000 or so clones, over 85% being singletons. This TCR was recovered from a man in his fifties or sixties with COVID-19, enrolled during active disease. Sequencing was performed on peripheral blood.

The CDR3 region is CASSPGQYSNQPQHF. As DNA, the CDR3 is TGTGCCAGCAGCCCCGGACAGTATAGCAATCAGCCCCAGCATTTT. The rearrangement uses TRBV7-2 and TRBJ1-5, with D tentatively TRBD1 (6 bases). Germline-derived CDR1 and CDR2 are SGHTA and FQGNSA. The CDR3 has 15 residues. Between the trimmed V and J ends, which lost 5 bases and 0 bases, there was a span of 11 bases.